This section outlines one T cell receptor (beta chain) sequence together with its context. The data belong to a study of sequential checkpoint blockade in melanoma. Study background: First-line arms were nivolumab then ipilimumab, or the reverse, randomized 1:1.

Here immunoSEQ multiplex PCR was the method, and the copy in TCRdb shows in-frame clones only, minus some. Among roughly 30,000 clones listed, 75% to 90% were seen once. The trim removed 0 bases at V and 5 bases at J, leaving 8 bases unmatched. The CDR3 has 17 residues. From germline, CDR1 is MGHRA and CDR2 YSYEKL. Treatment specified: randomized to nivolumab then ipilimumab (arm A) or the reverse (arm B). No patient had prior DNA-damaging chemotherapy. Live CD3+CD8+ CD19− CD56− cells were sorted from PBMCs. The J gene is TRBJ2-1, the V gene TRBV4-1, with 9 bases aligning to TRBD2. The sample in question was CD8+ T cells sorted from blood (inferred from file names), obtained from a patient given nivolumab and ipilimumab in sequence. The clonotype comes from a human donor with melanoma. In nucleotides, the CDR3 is TGCGCCAGCAGCCAAGATGGGGGACTAGCTTTAGACAATGAGCAGTTCTTC. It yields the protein CASSQDGGLALDNEQFF.